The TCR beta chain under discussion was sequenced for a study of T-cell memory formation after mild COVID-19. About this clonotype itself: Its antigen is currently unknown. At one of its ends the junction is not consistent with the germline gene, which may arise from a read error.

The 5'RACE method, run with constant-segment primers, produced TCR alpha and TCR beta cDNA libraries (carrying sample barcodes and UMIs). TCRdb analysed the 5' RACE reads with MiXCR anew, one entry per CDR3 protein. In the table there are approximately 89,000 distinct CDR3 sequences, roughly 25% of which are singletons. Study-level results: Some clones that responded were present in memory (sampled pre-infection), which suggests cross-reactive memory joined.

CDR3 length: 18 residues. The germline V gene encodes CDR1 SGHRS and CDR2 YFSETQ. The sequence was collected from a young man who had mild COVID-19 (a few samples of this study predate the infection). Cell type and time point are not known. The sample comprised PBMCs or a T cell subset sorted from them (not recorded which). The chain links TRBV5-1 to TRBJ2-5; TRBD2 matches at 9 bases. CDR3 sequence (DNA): TGCGCCAGCAGCTTGGCCGTAAGACTAGCGGAGGAAAGAGAGGCCCAGTACTTC. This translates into CASSLAVRLAEEREAQYF.